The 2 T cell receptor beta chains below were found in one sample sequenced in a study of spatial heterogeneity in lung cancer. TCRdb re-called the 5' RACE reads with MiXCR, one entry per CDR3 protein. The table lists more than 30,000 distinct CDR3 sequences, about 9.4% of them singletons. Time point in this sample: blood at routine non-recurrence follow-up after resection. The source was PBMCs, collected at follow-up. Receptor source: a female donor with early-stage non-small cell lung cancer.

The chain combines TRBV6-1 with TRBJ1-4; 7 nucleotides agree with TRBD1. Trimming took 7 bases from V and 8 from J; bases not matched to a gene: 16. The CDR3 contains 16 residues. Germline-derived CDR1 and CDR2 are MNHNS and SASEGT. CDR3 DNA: TGTGCCAGCACTAGGCAGAGGGGGCGCGGAGGCGAAAAACTGTTTTTT. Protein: CASTRQRGRGGEKLFF.

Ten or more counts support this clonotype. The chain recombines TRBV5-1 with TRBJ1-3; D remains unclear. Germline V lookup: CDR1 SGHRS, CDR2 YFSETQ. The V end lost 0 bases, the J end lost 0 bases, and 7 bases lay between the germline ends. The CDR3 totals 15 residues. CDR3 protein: CASSLGESSGNTIYF. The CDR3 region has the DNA TGCGCCAGCAGCTTGGGAGAGAGCTCTGGAAACACCATATATTTT.